Listed here are 13 T cell receptor beta chains from one sample, sequenced in a study of vaccination and CD4 T cells after COVID-19. These receptors' targets are unknown. The sample's treatment: roughly 10-day PBMC culture with coronavirus spike peptide pools or control peptides (ViraFEST assay). According to the study, CD4+ T cells from the unexposed donor were gathered ahead of the COVID-19 pandemic (2011-2018). The Oncomine TCR Beta short-read assay was applied to DNA of cultured CD4+ T cells. Via MiXCR, TCRdb re-called the PCR reads, giving one row per CDR3 protein. This table holds 7,500 to 9,000 distinct CDR3 sequences, roughly 43% found once. The sequencing sample was made of CD4+ T cells from blood, cultured in vitro. The receptor set was obtained from a human donor in good health.

This clonotype was counted between two and nine times. The gene calls are TRBV11-2 and TRBJ2-5, with 9 nucleotides matching TRBD2. V gave up 0 bases and J gave up 5 bases; unmatched junction bases: 7. The CDR3 extends over 16 amino acids. Germline-derived CDR1 and CDR2 are SGHAT and FQNNGV. CDR3 coding DNA: TGTGCCAGCAGCTTAGATCGCGGGGGGGCTTTCGAGACCCAGTACTTC. Amino acid sequence: CASSLDRGGAFETQYF.

Of note for this clonotype: Sequence at one end of the junction differs from germline and may be a read error. The rearrangement uses TRBV20-1 and TRBJ1-1; TRBD1 might be the D (5 bases). This CDR3 has 12 amino acids. The V gene's germline CDR1 is DFQATT and CDR2 SNEGSKA (reference sequence). In nucleotides, the CDR3 is TGCAGTGGTAGAATTACAGGCCTTCGAGCTTTCTTT. Translation: CSGRITGLRAFF.

This clonotype was detected only a few times. V is TRBV11-2 and J is TRBJ2-5; TRBD1 matches 7 bases. Germline lookup yields CDR1 SGHAT and CDR2 FQNNGV. This CDR3 spans 13 amino acids. Losses at the gene ends were 5 bases for V and 4 bases for J; bases not matched to a gene: 4. CDR3 amino acids: CASSPQGRETQYF. The CDR3 region has the DNA TGTGCCAGCAGCCCACAGGGGAGAGAGACCCAGTACTTC.

The chain uses TRBV27 and TRBJ1-2; D gene uncertain. The CDR3 spans 13 residues. Germline V lookup: CDR1 MNHEY, CDR2 SMNVEV (reference sequence). The ends were cut back, 3 bases at V and 0 bases at J, with 5 bases in the middle. CDR3: CASSFEPNYGYTF. For the CDR3, the DNA is TGTGCCAGCAGTTTTGAGCCTAACTATGGCTACACCTTC.

The genes are TRBV6-2 or TRBV6-3 and TRBJ1-2; D might be TRBD1 (5 bases). This CDR3 region has 15 residues. V was trimmed by 1 base and J by 0 bases, leaving 9 bases between them. CDR1 MNHEY and CDR2 SVGEGT come from the germline V gene. The CDR3 DNA sequence: TGTGCCAGCAGTTACTTCTTGACAGCTAACTATGGCTACACCTTC. It is translated as CASSYFLTANYGYTF.

This chain uses TRBV24-1 with TRBJ2-5, with 11 bases that match TRBD1. J lost 0 bases, V lost 2 bases, and 4 bases had no gene match. The CDR3 has 17 residues. CDR1 is KGHDR, CDR2 SFDVKD, per germline. The CDR3 region is CATSDWDRGGYQETQYF. The CDR3 DNA reads TGTGCCACCAGTGATTGGGACAGGGGGGGGTACCAAGAGACCCAGTACTTC.

This chain connects TRBV20-1 to TRBJ1-2; 7 positions agree with TRBD1. Germline V gives CDR1 DFQATT, CDR2 SNEGSKA (reference sequence). This CDR3 is 14 amino acids long. V shed 3 bases, J shed 2 bases, and the junction held 6 bases outside the gene matches. DNA of the CDR3: TGCAGTGCTAGGCCAGGGGGATCAAACTATGGCTACACCTTC. Encoded protein: CSARPGGSNYGYTF.

This rearrangement joins TRBV7-8 to TRBJ2-1; 8 positions match TRBD1. The CDR3 has 15 residues. Trimming at V came to 6 bases and at J to 0 bases, leaving 4 bases not matched to a gene. In germline, CDR1 is SGHVS, CDR2 FQNEAQ. This CDR3 is CASRDRASSYNEQFF. CDR3 nucleotides: TGTGCCAGCAGGGACAGGGCCAGCTCCTACAATGAGCAGTTCTTC.

In its sample, this clonotype was seen a few times. The rearrangement uses TRBV27 and TRBJ1-2; D is possibly TRBD1 (5 bases). V lost 0 bases to trimming and J lost 8 bases, with 10 bases between them. CDR1 is MNHEY and CDR2 is SMNVEV in the germline V gene (reference sequence). This CDR3 has 13 residues. The CDR3 DNA reads TGTGCCAGCAGTTTATCAGGGACCCGCGGCTACACCTTC. It encodes CASSLSGTRGYTF.

The rearrangement links TRBV7-2 to TRBJ2-7; 9 bases line up with TRBD2. The CDR3 loop spans 12 amino acids. CDR1 SGHTA and CDR2 FQGNSA come from the germline V gene. Trimming removed 5 bases from V and 7 bases from J; junction bases left unmatched: 3. The CDR3, as DNA: TGTGCCAGCAGCCCCGCGGGGGGGGAGCAGTACTTC. Amino acid sequence: CASSPAGGEQYF.

The rearrangement uses TRBV28 and TRBJ1-1, with TRBD1 as a possible D gene (6 bases). Between the trimmed V and J ends, which lost 7 bases and 11 bases, there was a span of 17 bases. The CDR3 contains 12 residues. Germline CDR1 is MDHEN and CDR2 is SYDVKM. The CDR3 DNA reads as TGTGCCAGCACGACCCGGGGGCGGCCTGCTTTCTTT. Protein product: CASTTRGRPAFF.

Concerning this clonotype itself: The CDR3 does not end in the conserved phenylalanine or tryptophan, so this is likely a read error. The chain couples TRBV7-2 to TRBJ1-1; D remains ambiguous. This CDR3 is built from 16 residues. The V and J ends lost 3 bases and 1 base respectively, with 15 bases between them. Germline loops: CDR1 SGHTA, CDR2 FQGNSA. In nucleotides, the CDR3 is TGTGCCAGCAGCTTCCTATTGACCTATTCGAACACTGAAGCTTTCTTA. Its translation is CASSFLLTYSNTEAFL.

This clonotype was picked up a small number of times. J is TRBJ1-5 and V is TRBV19, with 9 nucleotides matching TRBD1. The germline V gene has CDR1 LNHDA and CDR2 SQIVND (reference sequence). After removal of 4 bases from V and 7 bases from J, the junction contained 14 bases not matched to a gene. The CDR3 is 17 residues long. The DNA of the CDR3 is TGTGCCAGTAGTAACTGGGACAGGGCGGAGGTTGAGCAGCCCCAGCATTTT. Protein sequence: CASSNWDRAEVEQPQHF.